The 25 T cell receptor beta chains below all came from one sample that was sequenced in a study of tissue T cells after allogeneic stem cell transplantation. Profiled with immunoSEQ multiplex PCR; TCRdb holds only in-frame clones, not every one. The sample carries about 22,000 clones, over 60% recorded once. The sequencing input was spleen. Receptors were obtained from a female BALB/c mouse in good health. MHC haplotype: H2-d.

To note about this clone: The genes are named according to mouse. The CDR3 reads CASGNNERLFF. Partial CDR3 DNA: TGTGCCAGCGGGAACAACGAAAGATTATTT. J is TRBJ1-4 and V is TRBV13-2; no firm D call. The CDR3 end lies 1 residue beyond the end of the read and is filled in from the germline J gene. Germline-derived CDR1 and CDR2 are NNHNN and SYGAGS (reference sequence). Trimming removed 5 bases from V and 4 bases from J, with 3 bases in between. This CDR3 spans 11 amino acids.

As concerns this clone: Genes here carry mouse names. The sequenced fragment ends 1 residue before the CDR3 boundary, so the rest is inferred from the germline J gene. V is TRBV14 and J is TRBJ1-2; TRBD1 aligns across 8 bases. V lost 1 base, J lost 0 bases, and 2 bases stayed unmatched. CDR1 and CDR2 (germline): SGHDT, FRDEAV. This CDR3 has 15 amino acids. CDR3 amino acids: CASSFGQGANSDYTF. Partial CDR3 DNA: TGTGCCAGCAGTTTCGGACAGGGCGCAAACTCCGACTACACC.

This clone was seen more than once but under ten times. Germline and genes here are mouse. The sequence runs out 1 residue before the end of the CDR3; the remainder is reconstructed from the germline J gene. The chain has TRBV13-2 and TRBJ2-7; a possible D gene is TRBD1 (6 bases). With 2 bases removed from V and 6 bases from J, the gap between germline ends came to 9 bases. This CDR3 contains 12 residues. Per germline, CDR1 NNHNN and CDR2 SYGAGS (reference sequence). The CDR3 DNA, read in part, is TGTGCCAGCGGTGAGCAGGGGTGTGAACAGTAC. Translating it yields CASGEQGCEQY. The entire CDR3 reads CASGEQGCEQYF.

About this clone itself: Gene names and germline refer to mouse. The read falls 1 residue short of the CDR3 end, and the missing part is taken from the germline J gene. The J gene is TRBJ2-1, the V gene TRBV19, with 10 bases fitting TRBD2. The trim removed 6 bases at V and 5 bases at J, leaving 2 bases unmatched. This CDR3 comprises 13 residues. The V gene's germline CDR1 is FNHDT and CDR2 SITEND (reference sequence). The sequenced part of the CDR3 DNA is TGTGCCAGCAACCTGGGGGGGCATGCTGAGCAGTTC. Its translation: CASNLGGHAEQF. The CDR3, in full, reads CASNLGGHAEQFF.

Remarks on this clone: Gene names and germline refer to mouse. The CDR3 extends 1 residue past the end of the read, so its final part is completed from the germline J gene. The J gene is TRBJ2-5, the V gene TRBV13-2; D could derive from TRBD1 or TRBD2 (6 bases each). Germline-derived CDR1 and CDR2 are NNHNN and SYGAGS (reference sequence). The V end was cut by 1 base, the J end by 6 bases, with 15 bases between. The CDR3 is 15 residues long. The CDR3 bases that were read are TGTGCCAGCGGTGATTCCGGGGGCGCATATGACACCCAGTAC. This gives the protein CASGDSGGAYDTQY. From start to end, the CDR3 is CASGDSGGAYDTQYF.

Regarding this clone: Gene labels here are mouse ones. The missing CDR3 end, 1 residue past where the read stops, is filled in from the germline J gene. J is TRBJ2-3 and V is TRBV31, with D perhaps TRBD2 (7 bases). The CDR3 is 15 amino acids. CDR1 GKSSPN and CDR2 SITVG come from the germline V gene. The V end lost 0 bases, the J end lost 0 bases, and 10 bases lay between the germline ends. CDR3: CAWSLGGLSAETLYF. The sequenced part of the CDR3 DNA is TGTGCCTGGAGTCTAGGGGGGCTGAGTGCAGAAACGCTGTAT.

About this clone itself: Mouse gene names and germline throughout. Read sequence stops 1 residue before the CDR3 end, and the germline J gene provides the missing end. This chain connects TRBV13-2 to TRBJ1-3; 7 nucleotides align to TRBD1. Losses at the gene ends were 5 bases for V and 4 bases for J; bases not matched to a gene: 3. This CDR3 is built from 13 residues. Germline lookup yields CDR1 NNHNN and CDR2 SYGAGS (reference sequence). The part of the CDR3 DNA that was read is TGTGCCAGCGGGACAGGGTACGGAAATACGCTCTAT. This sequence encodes CASGTGYGNTLY. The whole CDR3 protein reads CASGTGYGNTLYF.

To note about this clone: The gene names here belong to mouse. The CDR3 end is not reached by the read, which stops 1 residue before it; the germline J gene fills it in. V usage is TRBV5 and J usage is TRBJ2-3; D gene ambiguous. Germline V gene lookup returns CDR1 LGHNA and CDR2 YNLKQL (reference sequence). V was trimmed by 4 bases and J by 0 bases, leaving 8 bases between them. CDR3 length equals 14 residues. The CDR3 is CASSRTPSAETLYF. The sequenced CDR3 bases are TGTGCCAGCAGCCGAACCCCTAGTGCAGAAACGCTGTAT.

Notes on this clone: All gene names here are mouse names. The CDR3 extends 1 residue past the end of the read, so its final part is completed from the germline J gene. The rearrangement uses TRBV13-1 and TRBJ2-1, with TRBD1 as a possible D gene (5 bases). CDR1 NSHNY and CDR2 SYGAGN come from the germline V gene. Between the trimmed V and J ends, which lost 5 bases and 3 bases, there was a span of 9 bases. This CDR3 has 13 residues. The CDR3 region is CASRTDLYAEQFF. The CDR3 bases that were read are TGTGCCAGCAGGACAGACCTCTATGCTGAGCAGTTC.

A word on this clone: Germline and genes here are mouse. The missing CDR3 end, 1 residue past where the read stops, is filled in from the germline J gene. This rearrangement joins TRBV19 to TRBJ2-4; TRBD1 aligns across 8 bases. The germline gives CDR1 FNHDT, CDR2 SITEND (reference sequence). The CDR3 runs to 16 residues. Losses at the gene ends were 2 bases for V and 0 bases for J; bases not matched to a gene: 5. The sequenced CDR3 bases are TGTGCCAGCAGTATTCGTACAGGGGGGAGTCAAAACACCTTGTAC. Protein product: CASSIRTGGSQNTLY. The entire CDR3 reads CASSIRTGGSQNTLYF.

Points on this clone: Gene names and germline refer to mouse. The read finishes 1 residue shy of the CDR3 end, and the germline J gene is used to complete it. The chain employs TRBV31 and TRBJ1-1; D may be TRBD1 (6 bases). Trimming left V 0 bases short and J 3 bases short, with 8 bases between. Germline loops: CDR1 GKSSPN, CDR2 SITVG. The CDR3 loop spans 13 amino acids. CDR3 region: CAWSLRQDTEVFF. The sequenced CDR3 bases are TGTGCCTGGAGTCTAAGACAGGACACAGAAGTCTTC.

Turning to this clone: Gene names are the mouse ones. The CDR3 protein is CTCSGTGTNTGQLYF. CDR3 DNA (partial): TGCACCTGCAGTGGGACTGGGACAAACACCGGGCAGCTCTAC. This chain links TRBV1 with TRBJ2-2, with 8 bases matching TRBD2. The read ends 1 residue shy of where the CDR3 ends; the end is completed using the germline J gene. This CDR3 spans 15 amino acids. CDR1 is NSQYPW, CDR2 LRSPGD, per germline (reference sequence). The V segment lost 4 bases and the J segment 0 bases; nucleotides outside the gene matches: 1.

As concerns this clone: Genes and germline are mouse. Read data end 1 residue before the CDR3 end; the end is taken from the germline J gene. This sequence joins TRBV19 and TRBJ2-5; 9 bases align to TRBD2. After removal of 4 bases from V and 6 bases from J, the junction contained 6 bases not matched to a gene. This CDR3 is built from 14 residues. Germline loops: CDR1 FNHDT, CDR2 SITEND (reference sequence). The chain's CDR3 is CASSPYWGEDTQYF. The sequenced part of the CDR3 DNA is TGTGCCAGCAGTCCCTACTGGGGGGAGGACACCCAGTAC.

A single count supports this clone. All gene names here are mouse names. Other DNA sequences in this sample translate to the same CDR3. Partial CDR3 DNA: TGTGGTGCTAGGTCTGGGGGGAGTGCAGAAACGCTGTAT. Translated, it gives CGARSGGSAETLY. Given in full, the CDR3 is CGARSGGSAETLYF. J is TRBJ2-3 and V is TRBV20; 8 nucleotides line up with TRBD2. The read stops 1 residue short of the end of the CDR3; the missing end is completed from the germline J gene. The CDR3 totals 14 residues. The trim removed 2 bases at V and 0 bases at J, leaving 1 base unmatched. CDR1 is GFQATS, CDR2 STVNSAI, per germline.

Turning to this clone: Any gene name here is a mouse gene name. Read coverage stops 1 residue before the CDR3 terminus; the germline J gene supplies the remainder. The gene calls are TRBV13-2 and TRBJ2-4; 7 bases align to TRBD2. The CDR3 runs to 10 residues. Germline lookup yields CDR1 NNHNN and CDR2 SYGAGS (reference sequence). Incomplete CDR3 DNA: TGTGCGGCTGGGGGAAACACCTTGTAC. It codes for CAAGGNTLY. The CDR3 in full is CAAGGNTLYF.

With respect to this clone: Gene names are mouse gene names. Incomplete CDR3 DNA: TGTGCCTGGAGTCTAGGAGGGACAGGGGAGGCTGAGCAGTTC. Its protein is CAWSLGGTGEAEQF. The CDR3 reads in full as CAWSLGGTGEAEQFF. V and J are TRBV31 and TRBJ2-1; 10 positions agree with TRBD1. The read gets to within 1 residue of the CDR3 end, and the germline J gene fills in the rest. Per the germline V gene, CDR1 is GKSSPN and CDR2 is SITVG. The junction had 6 bases not matched to a gene; V was cut back by 0 bases and J by 7 bases. The CDR3 is 15 amino acids.

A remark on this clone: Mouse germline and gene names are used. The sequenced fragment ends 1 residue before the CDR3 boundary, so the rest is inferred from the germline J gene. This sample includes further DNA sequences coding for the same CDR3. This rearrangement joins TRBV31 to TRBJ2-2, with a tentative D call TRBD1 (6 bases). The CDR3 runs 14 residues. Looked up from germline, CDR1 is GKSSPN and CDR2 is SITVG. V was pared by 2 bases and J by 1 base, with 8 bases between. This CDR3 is CAWSLGGNTGQLYF. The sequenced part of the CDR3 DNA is TGTGCCTGGAGTTTAGGGGGAAACACCGGGCAGCTCTAC.

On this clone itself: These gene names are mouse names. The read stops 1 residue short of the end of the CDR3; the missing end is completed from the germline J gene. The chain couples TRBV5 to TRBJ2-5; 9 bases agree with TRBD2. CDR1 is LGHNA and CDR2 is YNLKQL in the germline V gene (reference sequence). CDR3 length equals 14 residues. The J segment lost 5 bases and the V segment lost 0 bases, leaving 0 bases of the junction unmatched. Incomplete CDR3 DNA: TGTGCCAGCAGCCAAGACTGGGGGGGAGACACCCAGTAC. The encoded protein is CASSQDWGGDTQY. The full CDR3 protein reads CASSQDWGGDTQYF.

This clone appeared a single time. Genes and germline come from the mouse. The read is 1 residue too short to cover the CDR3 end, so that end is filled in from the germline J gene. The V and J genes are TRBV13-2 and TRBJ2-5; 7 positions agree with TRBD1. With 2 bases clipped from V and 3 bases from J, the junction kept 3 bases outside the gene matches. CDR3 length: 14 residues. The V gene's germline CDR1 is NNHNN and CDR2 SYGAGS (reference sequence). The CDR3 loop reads CASGEVRGQDTQYF. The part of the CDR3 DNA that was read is TGTGCCAGCGGTGAGGTCAGGGGGCAAGACACCCAGTAC.

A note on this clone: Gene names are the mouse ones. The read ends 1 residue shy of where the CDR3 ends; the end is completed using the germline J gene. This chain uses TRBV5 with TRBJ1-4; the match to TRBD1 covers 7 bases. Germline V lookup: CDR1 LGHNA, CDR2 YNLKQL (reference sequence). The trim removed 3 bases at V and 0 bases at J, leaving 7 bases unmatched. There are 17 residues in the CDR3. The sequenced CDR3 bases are TGTGCCAGCAGCCAGAGGGGGACAGCTATTTCCAACGAAAGATTATTT. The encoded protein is CASSQRGTAISNERLF. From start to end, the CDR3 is CASSQRGTAISNERLFF.

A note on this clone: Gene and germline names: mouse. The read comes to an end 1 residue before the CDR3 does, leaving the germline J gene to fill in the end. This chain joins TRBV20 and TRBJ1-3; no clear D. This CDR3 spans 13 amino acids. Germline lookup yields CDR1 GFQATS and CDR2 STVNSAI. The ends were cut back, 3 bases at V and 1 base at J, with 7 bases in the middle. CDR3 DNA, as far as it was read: TGTGGTGCTAGATTGGGGTCTGGAAATACGCTCTAT. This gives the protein CGARLGSGNTLY. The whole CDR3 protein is CGARLGSGNTLYF.

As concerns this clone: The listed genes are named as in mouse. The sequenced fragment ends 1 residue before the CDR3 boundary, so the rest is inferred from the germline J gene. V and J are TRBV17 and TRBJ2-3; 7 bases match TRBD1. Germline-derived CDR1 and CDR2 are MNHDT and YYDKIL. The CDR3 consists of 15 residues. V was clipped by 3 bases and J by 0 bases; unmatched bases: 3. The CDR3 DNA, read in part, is TGTGCTAGCAGTAGGAACAGGGGTAGTGCAGAAACGCTGTAT. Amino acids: CASSRNRGSAETLY. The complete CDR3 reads CASSRNRGSAETLYF.

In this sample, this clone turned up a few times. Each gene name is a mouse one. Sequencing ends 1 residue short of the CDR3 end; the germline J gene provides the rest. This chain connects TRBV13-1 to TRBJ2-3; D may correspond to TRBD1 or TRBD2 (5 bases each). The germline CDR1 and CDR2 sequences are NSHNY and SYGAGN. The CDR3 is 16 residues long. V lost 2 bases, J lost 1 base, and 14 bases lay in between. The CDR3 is CASSEGPQDGAETLYF. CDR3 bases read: TGTGCCAGCAGTGAGGGACCGCAGGACGGTGCAGAAACGCTGTAT.

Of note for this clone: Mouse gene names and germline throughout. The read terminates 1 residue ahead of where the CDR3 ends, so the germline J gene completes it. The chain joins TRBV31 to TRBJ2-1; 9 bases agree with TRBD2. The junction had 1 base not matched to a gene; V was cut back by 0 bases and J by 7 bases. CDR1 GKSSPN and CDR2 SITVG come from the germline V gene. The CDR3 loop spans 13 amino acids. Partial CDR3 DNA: TGTGCCTGGAGTCTTACTGGGGGGGCTGAGCAGTTC. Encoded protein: CAWSLTGGAEQF. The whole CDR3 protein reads CAWSLTGGAEQFF.

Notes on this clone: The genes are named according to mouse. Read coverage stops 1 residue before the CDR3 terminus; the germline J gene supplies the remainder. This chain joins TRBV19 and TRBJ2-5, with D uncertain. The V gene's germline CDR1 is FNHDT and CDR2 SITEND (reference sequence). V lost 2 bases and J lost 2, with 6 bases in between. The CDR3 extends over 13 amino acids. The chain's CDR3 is CASSIVIQDTQYF. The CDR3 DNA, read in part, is TGTGCCAGCAGTATCGTCATCCAAGACACCCAGTAC.